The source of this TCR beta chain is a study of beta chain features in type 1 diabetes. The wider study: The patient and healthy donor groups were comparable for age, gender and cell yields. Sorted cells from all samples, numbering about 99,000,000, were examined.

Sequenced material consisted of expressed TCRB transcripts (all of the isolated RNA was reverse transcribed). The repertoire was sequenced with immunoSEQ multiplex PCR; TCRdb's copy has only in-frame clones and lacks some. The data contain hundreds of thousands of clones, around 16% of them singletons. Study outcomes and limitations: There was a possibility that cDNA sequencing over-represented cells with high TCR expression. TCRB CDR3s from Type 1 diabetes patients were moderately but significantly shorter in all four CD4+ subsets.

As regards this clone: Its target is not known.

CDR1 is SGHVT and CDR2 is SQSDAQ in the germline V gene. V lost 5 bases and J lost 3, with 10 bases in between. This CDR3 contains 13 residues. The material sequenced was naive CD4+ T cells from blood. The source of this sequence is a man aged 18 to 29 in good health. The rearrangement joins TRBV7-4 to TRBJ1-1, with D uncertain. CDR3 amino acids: CASSTGGYTEAFF. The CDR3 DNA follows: TGTGCCAGCAGCACCGGAGGGTACACTGAAGCTTTCTTT.